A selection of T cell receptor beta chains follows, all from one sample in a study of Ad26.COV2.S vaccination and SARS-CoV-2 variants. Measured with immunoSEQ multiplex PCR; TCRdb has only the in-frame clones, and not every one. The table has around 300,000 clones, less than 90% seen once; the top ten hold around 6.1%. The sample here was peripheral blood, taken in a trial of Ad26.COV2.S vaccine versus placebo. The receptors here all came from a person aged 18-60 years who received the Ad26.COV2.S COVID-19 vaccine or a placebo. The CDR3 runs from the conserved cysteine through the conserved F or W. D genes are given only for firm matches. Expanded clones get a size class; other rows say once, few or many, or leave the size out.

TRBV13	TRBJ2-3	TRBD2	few	TGTGCCAGCAGCTTAGCAGGACTAGCGGGAGCAGATACGCAGTATTTT	CASSLAGLAGADTQYF
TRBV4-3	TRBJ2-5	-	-	TGCGCCAGCAGCCAAGGAGAGGGGACCCAGTACTTC	CASSQGEGTQYF
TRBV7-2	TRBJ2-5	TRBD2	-	TGTGCCAGCAGCCAAAACTTAGCGGGAGCGTGGCAAGAGACCCAGTACTTC	CASSQNLAGAWQETQYF
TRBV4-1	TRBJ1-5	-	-	TGCGCCAGCAGCCAAGATCGGTCGGGGACAATCAGACTCCAGCATTTT	CASSQDRSGTIRLQHF
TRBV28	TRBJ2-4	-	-	TGTGCCAGCAGTTTAGGGACACTGGGAAAGGTAAACATTCAGTACTTC	CASSLGTLGKVNIQYF
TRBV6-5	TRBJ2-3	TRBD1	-	TGTGCCAGCAGTTACTCGGTGACAGGGGGCACAGATACGCAGTATTTT	CASSYSVTGGTDTQYF
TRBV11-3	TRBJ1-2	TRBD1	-	TGTGCCAGCAGCCCCGGACAGGGCGGATGCTATGGCTACACCTTC	CASSPGQGGCYGYTF
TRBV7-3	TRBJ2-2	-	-	TGTGCCAGCAGCTTAACGTCGGGGACCGGGGAGCTGTTTTTT	CASSLTSGTGELFF
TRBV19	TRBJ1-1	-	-	TGTGCCAGTACCACGACGTATGGGGGAGGCTCTGAAGCTTTCTTT	CASTTTYGGGSEAFF
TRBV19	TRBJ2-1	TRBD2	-	TGTGCCAGTAGTGGAACTAGCGGGGGTTACAATGAGCAGTTCTTC	CASSGTSGGYNEQFF